These 2 T cell receptor beta chains share one sample of origin, sequenced in a study of tumor-infiltrating lymphocytes in localized non-small cell lung cancer. Data came from immunoSEQ multiplex PCR; TCRdb stores just in-frame clones and leaves some out. The sample holds over 11,000 clones, approximately 85% seen once. Sequencing was performed on lung tumor tissue. These receptors were obtained from a human donor with non-small cell lung cancer.

In DNA form, the CDR3 reads TGTGCCAGCAGCCTTAGCGGGAGCTCAGAGACCCAGTACTTC. Protein: CASSLSGSSETQYF. The V gene is TRBV7-2, the J gene TRBJ2-5; TRBD2 agrees at 9 bases. The junction had 5 bases not matched to a gene; V was cut back by 5 bases and J by 4 bases. The CDR3 is 14 residues long. The germline V gene encodes CDR1 SGHTA and CDR2 FQGNSA.

This chain connects TRBV4-2 to TRBJ2-7, with D possibly TRBD2 on 6 matching bases. Trimming took 0 bases from V and 3 from J, leaving 12 bases between them. The germline CDR1 and CDR2 sequences are LGHNA and YNFKEQ. The CDR3 totals 15 residues. This CDR3 is CASSQDTGSNYEQYF. CDR3 DNA sequence: TGTGCCAGCAGCCAAGATACCGGGAGCAACTACGAGCAGTACTTC.